The 30 T cell receptor beta chains given below trace back to one sample, sequenced in a study of shared clonotypes between healthy human individuals (dated by TCRdb to 2018 to 2020). The library was generated by the immunoSEQ multiplex PCR assay. Imported from immuneACCESS, the table was reduced by TCRdb to in-frame sequences with V and J called. These copies leave out some clones; in studies compared against another copy, an unresolved V gene accounts for under half, and the cause of the remainder is not known. This sample comprises millions of clones, less than 95% of them detected only once. The ten largest clones capture about 1.1% of the sample. CD8 naive samples were obtained by positive selection for CCR7 among CD45RO-negative cells, yielding a CD45RA+CCR7+ population from which TemRA cells were excluded. Sequencing was done on a sample of naive CD8+ T cells sorted from blood. The intended sense of this specimen's cell subset or site label: CD45RA+CCR7+. The receptors originated from a man between 18 and 29 years old in good health.

V usage is TRBV4-3 and J usage is TRBJ2-7; D perhaps matches TRBD2 (6 bases). This CDR3 has 14 amino acids. V lost 5 bases and J lost 4, with 15 bases in between. CDR1 LGHNA and CDR2 YSLEER come from the germline V gene. The CDR3 loop is CASSVGRGTYEQYF. CDR3 DNA: TGCGCCAGCAGCGTAGGAAGAGGGACTTACGAGCAGTACTTC.

This CDR3 reads CASASGGYNEQFF. In nucleotides, the CDR3 is TGTGCTAGTGCCAGCGGGGGGTACAATGAGCAGTTCTTC. The V gene is TRBV12-5, the J gene TRBJ2-1, with 9 bases that match TRBD2. V lost 7 bases, J lost 4 bases, and 2 bases stayed unmatched. Germline CDR1 and CDR2: LGHNT and FRNRAP. This CDR3 comprises 13 residues.

This clone was detected only once. The chain is built from TRBV27 and TRBJ2-3, with D unclear. The CDR3 loop spans 16 amino acids. Germline V CDR1 and CDR2: MNHEY, SMNVEV (reference sequence). V was trimmed by 0 bases and J by 0 bases, leaving 10 bases between them. The CDR3 loop reads CASSLSPTGSTDTQYF. CDR3 nucleotides: TGTGCCAGCAGTTTATCTCCTACGGGCAGCACAGATACGCAGTATTTT.

This clone was recorded a few times. This sequence joins TRBV28 and TRBJ1-1; D remains unclear. Trimming pared 3 bases from V and 4 bases from J, leaving 24 bases between. This CDR3 contains 18 residues. Germline assignment: CDR1 MDHEN and CDR2 SYDVKM. This CDR3 reads CASSFGVAAARWSTEAFF. The DNA of the CDR3 is TGTGCCAGCAGTTTTGGGGTGGCAGCAGCCCGGTGGAGCACTGAAGCTTTCTTT.

This clone was observed a single time. The chain links TRBV6-5 to TRBJ2-7; 11 positions agree with TRBD1. V shed 5 bases, J shed 6 bases, and the junction held 3 bases outside the gene matches. This CDR3 region has 13 residues. Germline assignment: CDR1 MNHEY and CDR2 SVGAGI. This CDR3 reads CASSVGQGGEQYF. For the CDR3, the DNA is TGTGCCAGCAGTGTGGGACAGGGGGGCGAGCAGTACTTC.

The chain carries TRBV4-1 and TRBJ2-3; D is unresolved. Between the trimmed V and J ends, which lost 3 bases and 0 bases, there was a span of 13 bases. Germline V lookup: CDR1 MGHRA, CDR2 YSYEKL. The CDR3 is 16 residues long. CDR3 protein: CASSHVQVSSTDTQYF. The CDR3 DNA sequence: TGCGCCAGCAGCCATGTCCAAGTTTCTAGCACAGATACGCAGTATTTT.

This chain links TRBV9 with TRBJ1-1; D perhaps matches TRBD1 (5 bases). The CDR3 runs to 13 residues. Trimming took off 0 bases at V and 6 bases at J, with 9 bases between the two ends. From germline, CDR1 is SGDLS and CDR2 YYNGEE. The CDR3 DNA sequence: TGTGCCAGCAGCGTAGGGGACTTCGCTGAAGCTTTCTTT. The encoded protein is CASSVGDFAEAFF.

This clone has a single count. Here the CDR3 reads CAWSVPELRRTDTQYF. The CDR3 DNA sequence: TGTGCCTGGAGTGTTCCAGAACTTCGTCGCACAGATACGCAGTATTTT. The chain uses TRBV30 and TRBJ2-3; D is unclear. The CDR3 totals 16 residues. Trimming left V 0 bases short and J 1 base short, with 14 bases between. CDR1 and CDR2 from the germline V gene are GTSNPN and SVGIG (reference sequence).

V and J are TRBV12-1 and TRBJ1-5; no DNA check was done on the table's D call, TRBD1. TRBV12-1 is marked as a pseudogene. The CDR3 totals 16 residues. The CDR3 reads CASSSRDSPSNQPQHF. For the CDR3, the DNA is TGTGCCAGCAGCTCACGGGACAGCCCTAGCAATCAGCCCCAGCATTTT.

The V gene is TRBV27, the J gene TRBJ2-7; D might be TRBD1 (6 bases). With 6 bases removed from V and 2 bases from J, the gap between germline ends came to 20 bases. Germline CDR1 reads MNHEY; CDR2 reads SMNVEV (reference sequence). This CDR3 has 16 amino acids. The CDR3 DNA reads TGTGCCAGCAGAATTGCCTTTACAGGGCTTCCCTACGAGCAGTACTTC. Amino acids: CASRIAFTGLPYEQYF.

The gene calls are TRBV19 and TRBJ1-1, with 9 bases that match TRBD1. Germline V gene lookup returns CDR1 LNHDA and CDR2 SQIVND (reference sequence). The CDR3 covers 14 residues. After removal of 6 bases from V and 1 base from J, the junction contained 3 bases not matched to a gene. The CDR3 coding sequence is TGTGCCAGTAGCCTGGGACAGGGGAACACTGAAGCTTTCTTT. It is translated as CASSLGQGNTEAFF.

The chain employs TRBV4-3 and TRBJ1-4; a weak D match, TRBD1 (5 bases). Trimming stripped 1 base from V and 6 bases from J, with 15 bases between. This CDR3 contains 16 residues. CDR1 and CDR2 from the germline V gene are LGHNA and YSLEER. The CDR3 nucleotides are TGCGCCAGCAGCCAAGTTTGGGGACGCCCGGATGAAAAACTGTTTTTT. This sequence encodes CASSQVWGRPDEKLFF.

The rearrangement links TRBV13 to TRBJ2-3; 12 positions agree with TRBD2. Germline values: CDR1 PRHDT, CDR2 FYEKMQ (reference sequence). This CDR3 has 15 residues. V was clipped by 3 bases and J by 6 bases; unmatched bases: 4. The chain's CDR3 is CASSFGLAGSDTQYF. The CDR3 bases are TGTGCCAGCAGCTTCGGACTAGCGGGGTCCGATACGCAGTATTTT.

The V and J genes are TRBV2 and TRBJ2-5; the D is unclear. Trimming removed 1 base from V and 5 bases from J, with 5 bases in between. Germline CDR1 reads SNHLY; CDR2 reads FYNNEI. The CDR3 is 12 amino acids. The CDR3 region has the DNA TGTGCCAGCAGTGAAGACTTTGAGACCCAGTACTTC. This codes for CASSEDFETQYF.

V gene TRBV13 combines with J gene TRBJ2-7, with 7 bases that match TRBD2. This CDR3 is built from 15 residues. V lost 7 bases and J lost 5; bases outside the gene matches: 14. Per the germline V gene, CDR1 is PRHDT and CDR2 is FYEKMQ (reference sequence). The CDR3 loop is CASTDRGRAVDEQYF. In DNA, the CDR3 is TGTGCCAGCACCGACCGGGGGAGGGCAGTTGACGAGCAGTACTTC.

The chain has TRBV11-2 and TRBJ2-7, with 7 bases matching TRBD1. The CDR3 spans 14 residues. The junction had 7 bases not matched to a gene; V was cut back by 5 bases and J by 3 bases. CDR1 and CDR2 from the germline V gene are SGHAT and FQNNGV. Here the CDR3 reads CASSATGTDYEQYF. CDR3 DNA sequence: TGTGCCAGCAGCGCAACCGGGACAGACTACGAGCAGTACTTC.

The chain carries TRBV27 and TRBJ2-2; D not certain. This CDR3 is built from 15 residues. V lost 4 bases and J lost 4, with 13 bases in between. CDR1 is MNHEY and CDR2 is SMNVEV in the germline V gene (reference sequence). The CDR3 DNA reads TGTGCCAGCAGTTCTCCCTTTTGGGGCACCGGGGAGCTGTTTTTT. Translation: CASSSPFWGTGELFF.

V and J are TRBV4-2 and TRBJ2-3; possible D gene TRBD2, 5 bases. Trimming shortened V by 0 bases and J by 4 bases, and 14 bases separated the two germline ends. CDR3 length: 16 residues. Germline V gene sequence: CDR1 LGHNA, CDR2 YNFKEQ. The CDR3 sequence is CASSQEFGIPPDTQYF. CDR3 DNA: TGTGCCAGCAGCCAAGAGTTCGGGATCCCCCCAGATACGCAGTATTTT.

The gene calls are TRBV30 and TRBJ1-1, with a weak D call TRBD1 (5 bases). CDR1 and CDR2 from the germline V gene are GTSNPN and SVGIG (reference sequence). V was clipped by 4 bases and J by 6 bases, with 9 bases between them. The CDR3 length is 11 residues. The CDR3 DNA is TGTGCCTGGATGGTGGGGCCTGAAGCTTTCTTT. It yields the protein CAWMVGPEAFF.

The chain carries TRBV27 and TRBJ2-1, with 7 positions matching TRBD2. The CDR3 sequence is 14 residues long. Germline V CDR1 and CDR2: MNHEY, SMNVEV (reference sequence). With 3 bases clipped from V and 6 bases from J, the junction kept 5 bases outside the gene matches. CDR3 DNA sequence: TGTGCCAGCAGTTTGGGGAGGGACCCCAATGAGCAGTTCTTC. Protein product: CASSLGRDPNEQFF.

This clone was detected once. The rearrangement joins TRBV25-1 to TRBJ2-3; 12 bases match TRBD2. CDR3 length: 15 residues. CDR1 and CDR2 (germline): MGHDK, SYGVNS. Unmatched junction bases numbered 1, after V lost 2 bases and J lost 4 bases. The CDR3 protein is CASSELAGGADTQYF. CDR3 nucleotide sequence: TGTGCCAGCAGTGAACTAGCGGGAGGGGCAGATACGCAGTATTTT.

A single count supports this clone. This rearrangement joins TRBV4-1 to TRBJ2-2; D is unresolved. This CDR3 comprises 14 residues. With 0 bases removed from V and 6 bases from J, the gap between germline ends came to 8 bases. In germline, CDR1 is MGHRA, CDR2 YSYEKL. The CDR3 is CASSQEGMAGELFF. The CDR3 region has the DNA TGCGCCAGCAGCCAAGAAGGCATGGCCGGGGAGCTGTTTTTT.

This clone was seen only once. The germline gene is not matched at one end of the junction; a read error may be the cause. This chain joins TRBV7-7 and TRBJ2-7, with D possibly TRBD1 on 5 matching bases. CDR1 SSHAT and CDR2 FNYEAQ come from the germline V gene (reference sequence). The CDR3 covers 13 residues. The DNA of the CDR3 is TGTGCTAGCAGCTTGTGGCAGGGCTACGAGCAGTACTTC. This encodes CASSLWQGYEQYF.

This clone has just a few counts. The V and J genes are TRBV27 and TRBJ1-6; 8 bases align to TRBD1. J was trimmed by 7 bases and V by 6 bases; bases with no gene match: 5. CDR1 is MNHEY and CDR2 is SMNVEV in the germline V gene (reference sequence). The CDR3 sequence is 14 residues long. The CDR3 DNA sequence: TGTGCCAGCAGCATACAGGGGGTCAATTCACCCCTCCACTTT. It specifies CASSIQGVNSPLHF.

The chain joins TRBV9 to TRBJ1-4, with D maybe TRBD1 (6 bases). Per the germline V gene, CDR1 is SGDLS and CDR2 is YYNGEE. Trimming stripped 6 bases from V and 5 bases from J, with 20 bases between. The CDR3 loop spans 16 amino acids. This CDR3 is CASKGEEEGTNEKLFF. The DNA of the CDR3 is TGTGCCAGCAAAGGGGAGGAGGAAGGGACAAATGAAAAACTGTTTTTT.

The V and J genes are TRBV4-1 and TRBJ1-2; no firm D call. This CDR3 region has 17 residues. Germline CDR1 is MGHRA and CDR2 is YSYEKL. V was trimmed by 5 bases and J by 8 bases, leaving 27 bases between them. CDR3 residues: CASSELGRQVDSRGYTF. The CDR3 DNA follows: TGCGCCAGCAGCGAGCTGGGTCGCCAGGTTGATAGCAGGGGCTACACCTTC.

The J gene is TRBJ1-1, the V gene TRBV6-5; D is uncertain. CDR3 size: 12 residues. The germline CDR1 and CDR2 sequences are MNHEY and SVGAGI. With 2 bases removed from V and 8 bases from J, the gap between germline ends came to 9 bases. The CDR3, as DNA: TGTGCCAGCAGTTACAGGGCTGGGGAAGCTTTCTTT. Encoded protein: CASSYRAGEAFF.

The V and J genes are TRBV28 and TRBJ1-4, with 7 bases that match TRBD1. The germline CDR1 and CDR2 sequences are MDHEN and SYDVKM. V dropped 6 bases and J dropped 8; count of bases not matched to a gene: 15. The CDR3 is 16 amino acids. The CDR3: CASRDLNEGQFEKLFF. The CDR3 DNA follows: TGTGCCAGCAGGGATCTTAACGAGGGACAGTTCGAAAAACTGTTTTTT.

The chain links TRBV4-1 to TRBJ2-3; D is undetermined. The V gene's germline CDR1 is MGHRA and CDR2 YSYEKL. Between the trimmed V and J ends, which lost 1 base and 2 bases, there was a span of 10 bases. The length of the CDR3 is 15 residues. The CDR3 spells CASSQVWSYTDTQYF. In nucleotides, the CDR3 is TGCGCCAGCAGCCAAGTTTGGAGCTACACAGATACGCAGTATTTT.

The chain combines TRBV5-1 with TRBJ2-7; 13 bases agree with TRBD2. The length of the CDR3 is 18 residues. Germline CDR1 reads SGHRS; CDR2 reads YFSETQ. The V and J ends lost 1 base and 7 bases, in that order; junction bases with no gene match: 14. CDR3 coding DNA: TGCGCCAGCAGCTTGTACGGGACTAGCGGGATAGGGTTAGGGGAGCAGTACTTC. Protein product: CASSLYGTSGIGLGEQYF.